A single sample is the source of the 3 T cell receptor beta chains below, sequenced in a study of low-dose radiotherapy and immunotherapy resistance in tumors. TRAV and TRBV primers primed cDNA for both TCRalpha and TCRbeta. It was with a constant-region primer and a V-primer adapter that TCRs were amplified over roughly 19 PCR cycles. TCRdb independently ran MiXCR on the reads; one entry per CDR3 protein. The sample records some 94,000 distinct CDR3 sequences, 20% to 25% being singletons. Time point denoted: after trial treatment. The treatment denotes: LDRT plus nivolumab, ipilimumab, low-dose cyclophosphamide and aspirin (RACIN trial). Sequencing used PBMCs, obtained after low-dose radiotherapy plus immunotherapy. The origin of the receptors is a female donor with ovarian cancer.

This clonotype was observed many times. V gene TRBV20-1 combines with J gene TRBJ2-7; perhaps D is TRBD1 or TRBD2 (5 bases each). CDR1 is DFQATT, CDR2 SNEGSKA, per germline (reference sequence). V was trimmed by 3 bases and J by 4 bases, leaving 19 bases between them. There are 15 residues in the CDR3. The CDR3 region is CSASLAGASGYEQYF. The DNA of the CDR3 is TGCAGTGCTAGCCTAGCCGGGGCCTCGGGGTACGAGCAGTACTTC.

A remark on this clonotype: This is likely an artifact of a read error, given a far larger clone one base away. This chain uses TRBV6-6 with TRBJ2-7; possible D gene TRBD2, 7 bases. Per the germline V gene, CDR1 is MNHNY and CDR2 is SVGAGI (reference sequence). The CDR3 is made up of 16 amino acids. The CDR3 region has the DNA TGTGCCAGGAGTTACCGGGGTGTCGCGGGGGCTTACGAGCAGTACTTC. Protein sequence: CARSYRGVAGAYEQYF.

The CDR3 nucleotides read TGTGCCAGCGCGCTCGGACAGTTTCCGACGGAGAGAGGGGCCCTCCACTTT. Residues: CASALGQFPTERGALHF. The chain uses TRBV2 and TRBJ1-6; maybe TRBD1 (6 bases). This CDR3 spans 17 amino acids. Germline CDR1 is SNHLY and CDR2 is FYNNEI. Trimming shortened V by 8 bases and J by 14 bases, and 31 bases separated the two germline ends.